The 23 T cell receptor beta chains below were found in one sample sequenced in a study of OX40 agonist ivuxolimab in advanced cancers. Generated by immunoSEQ multiplex PCR, the TCRdb table keeps only in-frame clones and is missing some. In the table there are about 29,000 clones, 80% to 85% of which are singletons. The sample here was CD4+ or CD8+ T cells sorted from blood, taken in a trial of the OX40 agonist ivuxolimab. These receptor sequences come from an adult with an advanced solid tumor such as melanoma, head and neck, liver or kidney cancer.

The V call is TRBV2, the J call TRBJ2-1; a weak D match, TRBD1 (6 bases). V was pared by 7 bases and J by 2 bases, with 12 bases between. The CDR3 consists of 14 residues. Per the germline V gene, CDR1 is SNHLY and CDR2 is FYNNEI. CDR3 in DNA: TGTGCCAGCATGTGGACAGAGACCTACAATGAGCAGTTCTTC. It is translated as CASMWTETYNEQFF. The full variable domain, in which reference TRBV2 and TRBJ2-1 provide the parts outside the CDR3, is EPEVTQTPSHQVTQMGQEVILRCVPISNHLYFYWYRQILGQKVEFLVSFYNNEISEKSEIFDDQFSVERPDGSNFTLKIRSTKLEDSAMYFCASMWTETYNEQFFGPGTRLTVL.

The chain links TRBV27 to TRBJ2-1, with TRBD2 identical over 8 bases. The CDR3 spans 15 residues. Germline loops: CDR1 MNHEY, CDR2 SMNVEV (reference sequence). With V trimmed by 3 bases and J by 4 bases, 5 bases remained unmatched. In nucleotides, the CDR3 is TGTGCCAGCAGTTTCAGTAGCGGGGAGTACAATGAGCAGTTCTTC. Encoded protein: CASSFSSGEYNEQFF.

The chain carries TRBV6-6 and TRBJ1-3, with 7 bases matching TRBD1. The CDR3 totals 15 residues. Trimming at V came to 5 bases and at J to 2 bases, leaving 6 bases not matched to a gene. The germline CDR1 and CDR2 sequences are MNHNY and SVGAGI (reference sequence). DNA of the CDR3: TGTGCCAGCAGTACCGGACAGGCCACTGGAAACACCATATATTTT. Amino acid sequence: CASSTGQATGNTIYF.

The chain recombines TRBV27 with TRBJ1-6; a possible D gene is TRBD1 (5 bases). V was trimmed by 2 bases and J by 9 bases, leaving 11 bases between them. Germline loops: CDR1 MNHEY, CDR2 SMNVEV (reference sequence). The CDR3 runs to 14 residues. CDR3 in amino acids: CASSLSPGTSPLHF. CDR3 bases: TGTGCCAGCAGTTTAAGCCCGGGGACTTCACCCCTCCACTTT.

In this sample, this clone turned up a few times. The CDR3 spells CASSPRDNPNYGYTF. CDR3 DNA sequence: TGTGCCAGCAGCCCCCGGGACAACCCAAACTATGGCTACACCTTC. The chain uses TRBV7-9 and TRBJ1-2; perhaps TRBD1 as D (6 bases). V lost 5 bases, J lost 2 bases, and 15 bases lay in between. The CDR3 sequence is 15 residues long. CDR1 is SEHNR, CDR2 FQNEAQ, per germline (reference sequence).

The chain is built from TRBV7-9 and TRBJ2-3, with 8 bases identical to TRBD2. The CDR3 totals 17 residues. Germline CDR1 reads SEHNR; CDR2 reads FQNEAQ (reference sequence). The V segment lost 4 bases and the J segment 1 base; nucleotides outside the gene matches: 10. The CDR3 loop reads CASSSTDGTRGTDTQYF. CDR3 nucleotides: TGTGCCAGCAGCTCCACGGACGGGACTAGGGGCACAGATACGCAGTATTTT.

This clone is labeled as medium-sized. The V call is TRBV4-3, the J call TRBJ1-3; D ambiguous. V dropped 8 bases and J dropped 2 bases, with 10 bases sitting between them. CDR1 and CDR2 (germline): LGHNA, YSLEER. The CDR3 sequence is 13 residues long. DNA for the CDR3: TGCGCCAGCGCAATAGATACTGGAAACACCATATATTTT. This encodes CASAIDTGNTIYF.

The chain is built from TRBV27 and TRBJ2-1; TRBD1 aligns across 10 bases. The CDR3 loop spans 12 amino acids. Germline V lookup: CDR1 MNHEY, CDR2 SMNVEV (reference sequence). The trim removed 10 bases at V and 10 bases at J, leaving 7 bases unmatched. The CDR3, as DNA: TGTGCCATCAGGACAGGGGGAAGGGAGCAGTTCTTC. It codes for CAIRTGGREQFF.

The chain recombines TRBV9 with TRBJ2-2, with D maybe TRBD2 (6 bases). Germline V lookup: CDR1 SGDLS, CDR2 YYNGEE. The CDR3 is 12 residues long. V was trimmed by 5 bases and J by 6 bases, leaving 8 bases between them. Here the CDR3 reads CASSGGSGELFF. DNA for the CDR3: TGTGCCAGCAGTGGAGGGTCCGGGGAGCTGTTTTTT.

The V call is TRBV27, the J call TRBJ1-1; 9 bases fit TRBD1. J lost 1 base, V lost 6 bases, and 6 bases had no gene match. The germline V gene has CDR1 MNHEY and CDR2 SMNVEV (reference sequence). This CDR3 contains 15 residues. The CDR3 reads CASSPDRGENTEAFF. Written as DNA, the CDR3 is TGTGCCAGCAGCCCCGACAGGGGGGAGAACACTGAAGCTTTCTTT.

This sequence joins TRBV14 and TRBJ2-7, with TRBD2 identical over 8 bases. Germline lookup yields CDR1 SGHDN and CDR2 FVKESK. This CDR3 contains 18 residues. V lost 4 bases and J lost 0; bases outside the gene matches: 14. CDR3 residues: CASSPHGAGVLLSYEQYF. The CDR3 DNA reads TGTGCCAGCAGCCCACATGGAGCGGGAGTCCTCCTCTCCTACGAGCAGTACTTC.

The chain is built from TRBV28 and TRBJ2-7; maybe TRBD1 (6 bases). Trimming removed 2 bases at V and 7 bases at J, with 12 bases between. This CDR3 comprises 13 residues. From germline, CDR1 is MDHEN and CDR2 SYDVKM. The CDR3 DNA sequence: TGTGCCAGCAGTTTAAGCAGGGGTCGAGAGCAGTACTTC. Its protein is CASSLSRGREQYF.

This rearrangement joins TRBV27 to TRBJ2-3; no definite D call. Germline V gene lookup returns CDR1 MNHEY and CDR2 SMNVEV (reference sequence). The CDR3 consists of 14 residues. V lost 2 bases to trimming and J lost 0 bases, with 6 bases between them. CDR3 sequence reads: CASSLASSTDTQYF. The CDR3 region has the DNA TGTGCCAGCAGTTTAGCGTCAAGCACAGATACGCAGTATTTT.

Judged by abundance, this clone is large (0.1 to 1%). The chain combines TRBV5-1 with TRBJ2-7; D remains unclear. Per the germline V gene, CDR1 is SGHRS and CDR2 is YFSETQ. The CDR3 sequence is 12 residues long. Trimming took 4 bases from V and 3 from J, leaving 8 bases between them. CDR3 coding DNA: TGCGCCAGCAGCGGACGGTACTACGAGCAGTACTTC. Translation gives CASSGRYYEQYF.

The chain is built from TRBV6-5 and TRBJ1-2; D not certain. Trimming took 5 bases from V and 5 from J, leaving 9 bases between them. Germline loops: CDR1 MNHEY, CDR2 SVGAGI. The CDR3 is 12 residues long. This chain's CDR3 is CASSLAGYGYTF. The CDR3 bases are TGTGCCAGCAGTCTGGCGGGATATGGCTACACCTTC.

This clone occurred once. The gene calls are TRBV5-1 and TRBJ1-3; D remains ambiguous. The length of the CDR3 is 16 residues. The V gene lost 0 bases and the J gene lost 0 bases, with 10 bases spanning the gap. Germline V CDR1 and CDR2: SGHRS, YFSETQ. CDR3 amino acids: CASSLDARSSGNTIYF. In DNA, the CDR3 is TGCGCCAGCAGCTTGGATGCGCGGAGCTCTGGAAACACCATATATTTT.

This clone has more than one count but fewer than ten. This chain uses TRBV28 with TRBJ1-2, with D possibly being TRBD1 (5 bases). This CDR3 is built from 16 residues. The germline V and J ends were trimmed by 6 bases and 3 bases, with 20 bases remaining between them. CDR1 and CDR2 from the germline V gene are MDHEN and SYDVKM. This chain's CDR3 is CASSLLGREGDYGYTF. CDR3 sequence (DNA): TGTGCCAGCAGCCTGTTAGGCAGGGAGGGCGACTATGGCTACACCTTC.

J is TRBJ2-7 and V is TRBV21-1; TRBD2, the D gene given by the table, was not confirmed from the DNA. TRBV21-1 constitutes a pseudogene. This CDR3 contains 17 residues. The CDR3 DNA reads as TGTGAGACGGGACAGCTACTCACTAGCGGGGGGGCCTACGAGCAGTACTTC. Protein: CETGQLLTSGGAYEQYF.

This sequence joins TRBV2 and TRBJ2-2, with 9 bases fitting TRBD1. V gave up 5 bases and J gave up 3 bases; unmatched junction bases: 7. The CDR3 consists of 16 residues. Germline CDR1 reads SNHLY; CDR2 reads FYNNEI. The CDR3 DNA reads as TGTGCCAGCAGTCCACACAGGGGGCTGGACACCGGGGAGCTGTTTTTT. Translated, it gives CASSPHRGLDTGELFF.

This clone was detected a few times. The V gene is TRBV7-6, the J gene TRBJ1-5; D is perhaps TRBD1 (6 bases). CDR3 length: 15 amino acids. CDR1 is SGHVS and CDR2 is FNYEAQ in the germline V gene. The V and J ends lost 1 base and 4 bases respectively, with 11 bases between them. CDR3 bases: TGTGCCAGCAGCTTAGTTCAGGGGCCAAATCAGCCCCAGCATTTT. It translates to CASSLVQGPNQPQHF.

This clone was recorded a few times. This sequence joins TRBV5-6 and TRBJ2-7; D ambiguous. Germline CDR1 SGHDT, CDR2 YYEEEE. This CDR3 contains 13 residues. The V end was cut by 3 bases, the J end by 3 bases, with 10 bases between. CDR3 in DNA: TGTGCCAGCAGCTCCGACATATTCTACGAGCAGTACTTC. Translated, it gives CASSSDIFYEQYF. Supplemented by reference TRBV5-6 and TRBJ2-7, the full variable domain reads DAGVTQSPTHLIKTRGQQVTLRCSPKSGHDTVSWYQQALGQGPQFIFQYYEEEERQRGNFPDRFSGHQFPNYSSELNVNALLLGDSALYLCASSSDIFYEQYFGPGTRLTVT.

The chain links TRBV6-5 to TRBJ1-2; D may be TRBD1 (5 bases). The CDR3 contains 12 residues. Trimming took off 2 bases at V and 8 bases at J, with 9 bases between the two ends. Germline V gene sequence: CDR1 MNHEY, CDR2 SVGAGI. CDR3 region: CASSYDRRGYTF. For the CDR3, the DNA is TGTGCCAGCAGTTACGACAGAAGAGGCTACACCTTC.

This chain connects TRBV9 to TRBJ2-3, with 7 bases matching TRBD2. Germline V gene lookup returns CDR1 SGDLS and CDR2 YYNGEE. V shed 3 bases, J shed 2 bases, and the junction held 9 bases outside the gene matches. The CDR3 covers 16 residues. CDR3 in amino acids: CASSDHRDYFTDTQYF. The CDR3, as DNA: TGTGCCAGCAGCGACCACCGGGACTACTTCACAGATACGCAGTATTTT.